The T cell receptor beta chain described here comes from a study of lymphopenia after photon versus proton radiotherapy. Assay: immunoSEQ multiplex PCR; the TCRdb copy retains only in-frame clones and omits some. Of about 18,000 clones listed, 65% to 90% were seen once; the top ten hold approximately 22%. General study points: Post-nadir TCR diversity decline inversely tracked overall survival among those who died. Under photons, naive T cells and diversity fell while effector/memory populations rose.

Worth noting for this clone: Its antigen is as yet unknown.

CDR3 length equals 14 residues. Looked up from germline, CDR1 is SQVTM and CDR2 is ANQGSEA. The chain carries TRBV29-1 and TRBJ1-2, with D possibly being TRBD1 (6 bases). The sequence was obtained from a man in his 70s with pancreatic cancer. The sequences come from peripheral blood, collected from a patient treated with proton-based radiotherapy. CDR3 DNA: TGCAGTACCTCTATTACAGGGACCCTCGGGGGCTACACCTTC. Protein product: CSTSITGTLGGYTF.